The source of this TCR beta chain is a study of cytomegalovirus exposure and HLA in healthy donors. The study ran its PCR with 60 Vbeta and 13 Jbeta primers. Data came from immunoSEQ multiplex PCR; TCRdb stores just in-frame clones and leaves some out. This sample has 85,000 to 100,000 clones; around 64% occur once, and the top ten carry about 3.5%. In regard to this clone: What it binds is unknown.

Study findings and constraints: Later on, an analysis found that several of the most significant clusters appeared to be linked to common viral pathogens, which included parvovirus B19. A later analysis reportedly found fewer N-insertions in an Asian-associated ancestry cluster than the roughly 670-donor mean.

Germline V lookup: CDR1 SGDLS, CDR2 YYNGEE. This CDR3 contains 14 residues. The V and J genes are TRBV9 and TRBJ2-5, with 8 bases aligning to TRBD1. TRBJ2-7 explains the end of the DNA better; the J call may be wrong. This clonotype was sampled from a man between 60 and 75 years old in good health and CMV-seronegative. What was sequenced was PBMCs. CDR3 region: CASSVRGTGYEQYF. The CDR3 DNA reads as TGTGCCAGCAGCGTTCGGGGGACAGGCTACGAGCAGTACTTC.